A single sample is the source of the 24 T cell receptor beta chains below, sequenced in a study of T cell changes during pregnancy in multiple sclerosis. Method: immunoSEQ multiplex PCR; TCRdb's copy keeps in-frame clones and lacks some. The sample contains tens of thousands of clones, around nine tenths of which appear only once. This specimen consisted of CD4+ T cells from peripheral blood mononuclear cells, obtained before pregnancy. Every receptor here comes from a female donor with multiple sclerosis, enrolled in a pregnancy study.

This chain links TRBV28 with TRBJ1-2; 9 bases align to TRBD1. The length of the CDR3 is 13 residues. CDR1 and CDR2 (germline): MDHEN, SYDVKM. Losses at the gene ends were 5 bases for V and 8 bases for J; bases not matched to a gene: 6. CDR3 nucleotides: TGTGCCAGCAGTACAACAGGGGGCCTCGGCTACACCTTC. Amino acids: CASSTTGGLGYTF.

The chain is built from TRBV19 and TRBJ1-4; TRBD1 might be the D (5 bases). V was pared by 6 bases and J by 5 bases, with 13 bases between. CDR3 size: 14 residues. CDR1 LNHDA and CDR2 SQIVND come from the germline V gene (reference sequence). The CDR3 region is CASSPGVANEKLFF. The CDR3 nucleotides read TGTGCCAGTAGCCCGGGGGTGGCGAATGAAAAACTGTTTTTT.

The chain employs TRBV28 and TRBJ1-5; D is ambiguous. V lost 3 bases and J 0 bases, leaving 12 bases between the germline ends. The CDR3 length is 16 residues. Germline-derived CDR1 and CDR2 are MDHEN and SYDVKM. CDR3 coding DNA: TGTGCCAGCAGTTTTCACTACCAGACTAGCAATCAGCCCCAGCATTTT. It translates to CASSFHYQTSNQPQHF.

The rearrangement uses TRBV7-9 and TRBJ2-3, with TRBD2 identical over 10 bases. After removal of 1 base from V and 2 bases from J, the junction contained 12 bases not matched to a gene. Germline CDR1 is SEHNR and CDR2 is FQNEAQ (reference sequence). This CDR3 region has 19 residues. CDR3 DNA sequence: TGTGCCAGCAGCTTAGTAGCGGGAGGCCCCCCCGAGGTCACAGATACGCAGTATTTT. The encoded protein is CASSLVAGGPPEVTDTQYF.

J is TRBJ2-7 and V is TRBV15, with 8 bases that match TRBD2. This CDR3 is built from 16 residues. V lost 0 bases, J lost 7 bases, and 11 bases stayed unmatched. The germline gives CDR1 LNHNV, CDR2 YYDKDF (reference sequence). CDR3 protein: CATSRDREGRDGEQYF. The CDR3 region has the DNA TGTGCCACCAGCAGAGACCGGGAGGGCCGTGATGGAGAGCAGTACTTC.

This chain joins TRBV14 and TRBJ2-7, with TRBD1 identical over 7 bases. Trimming took 6 bases from V and 3 from J; bases not matched to a gene: 11. Germline V gene sequence: CDR1 SGHDN, CDR2 FVKESK. The CDR3 is made up of 15 amino acids. DNA of the CDR3: TGTGCCAGCAGTGCACACCGGGACAGACTCTACGAGCAGTACTTC. It translates to CASSAHRDRLYEQYF.

J is TRBJ1-2 and V is TRBV2, with TRBD1 matching over 7 bases. CDR3 length: 13 amino acids. CDR1 is SNHLY and CDR2 is FYNNEI in the germline V gene. V lost 1 base and J lost 7; bases outside the gene matches: 3. The CDR3 bases are TGTGCCAGCAGTGAAGAGGGGGCGGTTGGCTACACCTTC. Its translation is CASSEEGAVGYTF.

The rearrangement joins TRBV5-1 to TRBJ2-1; 13 bases align to TRBD2. The CDR3 covers 18 residues. Trimming at V came to 1 base and at J to 1 base, leaving 5 bases not matched to a gene. From germline, CDR1 is SGHRS and CDR2 YFSETQ. In DNA form, the CDR3 reads TGCGCCAGCAGCTTGATGTCGACTAGCGGGAGGTCCTACAATGAGCAGTTCTTC. Translation: CASSLMSTSGRSYNEQFF.

The chain carries TRBV6-5 and TRBJ1-2, with 7 positions matching TRBD1. CDR1 and CDR2 from the germline V gene are MNHEY and SVGAGI. The CDR3 length is 14 residues. J gave up 2 bases and V 6 bases, and 6 bases lay outside the gene matches. CDR3 protein: CASSPPDRNYGYTF. CDR3 bases: TGTGCCAGCAGCCCCCCGGACAGGAACTATGGCTACACCTTC.

The gene calls are TRBV19 and TRBJ1-1; TRBD1 agrees at 7 bases. The CDR3 spans 16 residues. CDR1 and CDR2 (germline): LNHDA, SQIVND (reference sequence). V was pared by 3 bases and J by 4 bases, with 11 bases of the junction left unmatched. The CDR3 DNA reads TGTGCCAGTAGTATTCAGGGGGGACTTAGGATCACTGAAGCTTTCTTT. It codes for CASSIQGGLRITEAFF.

V gene TRBV28 combines with J gene TRBJ1-5; 9 nucleotides align to TRBD1. After removal of 1 base from V and 4 bases from J, the junction contained 2 bases not matched to a gene. CDR3 length: 15 residues. CDR1 is MDHEN and CDR2 is SYDVKM in the germline V gene. CDR3 protein: CASSLSGQGNQPQHF. The CDR3 bases are TGTGCCAGCAGTTTATCCGGACAGGGGAATCAGCCCCAGCATTTT. Full variable domain (rest looked up from reference TRBV28 and TRBJ1-5): DVKVTQSSRYLVKRTGEKVFLECVQDMDHENMFWYRQDPGLGLRLIYFSYDVKMKEKGDIPEGYSVSREKKERFSLILESASTNQTSMYLCASSLSGQGNQPQHFGDGTRLSIL.

The V and J genes are TRBV2 and TRBJ2-7; unclear D gene. The CDR3 sequence is 10 residues long. V gave up 6 bases and J gave up 4 bases, with 4 bases separating them. From germline, CDR1 is SNHLY and CDR2 FYNNEI. The CDR3 nucleotides read TGTGCCAGCAGCAATTACGAGCAGTACTTC. It codes for CASSNYEQYF. Drawing the rest from reference TRBV2 and TRBJ2-7, the complete variable domain is EPEVTQTPSHQVTQMGQEVILRCVPISNHLYFYWYRQILGQKVEFLVSFYNNEISEKSEIFDDQFSVERPDGSNFTLKIRSTKLEDSAMYFCASSNYEQYFGPGTRLTVT.

The chain is built from TRBV29-1 and TRBJ2-7, with 7 bases aligning to TRBD1. CDR1 and CDR2 (germline): SQVTM, ANQGSEA. The CDR3 has 14 amino acids. Trimming took 5 bases from V and 2 from J; bases not matched to a gene: 9. CDR3 residues: CSVQGQAKPYEQYF. DNA for the CDR3: TGCAGCGTTCAAGGACAGGCGAAACCCTACGAGCAGTACTTC.

The chain links TRBV19 to TRBJ1-1; 7 bases are a match to TRBD1. The V segment lost 6 bases and the J segment 7 bases; nucleotides outside the gene matches: 11. Per germline, CDR1 LNHDA and CDR2 SQIVND (reference sequence). This CDR3 spans 14 amino acids. The CDR3 coding sequence is TGTGCCAGTAGGGGGAGACAGGGAATTGGTGAAGCTTTCTTT. Protein sequence: CASRGRQGIGEAFF.

The chain combines TRBV5-4 with TRBJ1-2; TRBD1 agrees at 7 bases. The CDR3 loop spans 11 amino acids. With V trimmed by 2 bases and J by 8 bases, 0 bases remained unmatched. Germline-derived CDR1 and CDR2 are SGHNT and YYREEE (reference sequence). The CDR3: CASSLQGGYTF. The CDR3 coding sequence is TGTGCCAGCAGCTTACAGGGGGGCTACACCTTC.

J is TRBJ2-1 and V is TRBV7-2, with 9 bases identical to TRBD1. CDR3 length: 12 amino acids. V was clipped by 3 bases and J by 15 bases; unmatched bases: 6. The germline V gene has CDR1 SGHTA and CDR2 FQGNSA. The chain's CDR3 is CASSFVTGGWFF. The CDR3 DNA reads as TGTGCCAGCAGCTTTGTGACAGGGGGGTGGTTCTTC.

V and J are TRBV28 and TRBJ2-7, with TRBD1 as a possible D gene (6 bases). This CDR3 has 12 amino acids. The germline V and J ends were trimmed by 8 bases and 3 bases, with 11 bases remaining between them. Germline V lookup: CDR1 MDHEN, CDR2 SYDVKM. The CDR3 loop reads CASWDTGYEQYF. The CDR3 DNA reads as TGTGCCAGCTGGGACACCGGCTACGAGCAGTACTTC.

The genes are TRBV27 and TRBJ2-7; 9 bases are a match to TRBD1. The V segment lost 0 bases and the J segment 5 bases; nucleotides outside the gene matches: 5. Germline assignment: CDR1 MNHEY and CDR2 SMNVEV (reference sequence). The CDR3 extends over 15 amino acids. The CDR3 spells CASSLSNRGRDEQYF. The CDR3 DNA reads as TGTGCCAGCAGTTTATCTAACAGGGGGCGGGACGAGCAGTACTTC.

The chain is built from TRBV25-1 and TRBJ1-3; D remains ambiguous. Germline values: CDR1 MGHDK, CDR2 SYGVNS. There are 14 residues in the CDR3. The germline V and J ends were trimmed by 1 base and 0 bases, with 4 bases remaining between them. The CDR3 sequence: CASSELASGNTIYF. The CDR3 DNA sequence: TGTGCCAGCAGTGAATTAGCCTCTGGAAACACCATATATTTT.

The count of this clone is one. The J gene is TRBJ2-3, the V gene TRBV11-2; 7 bases fit TRBD1. Trimming at V came to 5 bases and at J to 0 bases, leaving 5 bases not matched to a gene. The CDR3 loop spans 15 amino acids. Germline V gene sequence: CDR1 SGHAT, CDR2 FQNNGV. The CDR3 loop reads CASSMKGASTDTQYF. The CDR3 nucleotides are TGTGCCAGCAGCATGAAGGGGGCGAGCACAGATACGCAGTATTTT.

V gene TRBV28 combines with J gene TRBJ2-5; no clear D. The CDR3 length is 13 residues. Trimming took 6 bases from V and 0 from J, leaving 8 bases between them. CDR1 is MDHEN, CDR2 SYDVKM, per germline. The CDR3 sequence is CASSHQYQETQYF. As DNA, the CDR3 is TGTGCCAGCAGCCACCAGTACCAAGAGACCCAGTACTTC.

The rearrangement joins TRBV7-3 to TRBJ2-3; 7 bases are shared with TRBD1. The V gene end was trimmed by 2 bases and the J gene end by 4 bases; junction bases not matched to a gene: 9. Germline values: CDR1 SGHTA, CDR2 FQGTGA. CDR3 length: 16 amino acids. For the CDR3, the DNA is TGTGCCAGCAGCTTACGGGGAGACAGGGTAGCAGATACGCAGTATTTT. It translates to CASSLRGDRVADTQYF.

This chain links TRBV30 with TRBJ2-3; TRBD1 matches at 7 bases. Germline values: CDR1 GTSNPN, CDR2 SVGIG (reference sequence). Trimming took 1 base from V and 1 from J; bases not matched to a gene: 5. The CDR3 contains 15 residues. As DNA, the CDR3 is TGTGCCTGGAGTGCGACAGGGTCGGGCACAGATACGCAGTATTTT. This sequence encodes CAWSATGSGTDTQYF.

V and J are TRBV19 and TRBJ1-5; D is undetermined. CDR3 length equals 14 residues. Deletions cut 4 bases from V and 4 bases from J, with 11 bases between. In germline, CDR1 is LNHDA, CDR2 SQIVND (reference sequence). This CDR3 reads CASSTYVLNQPQHF. DNA for the CDR3: TGTGCCAGTAGTACCTACGTCTTAAATCAGCCCCAGCATTTT. Filled out from reference TRBV19 and TRBJ1-5, the complete variable domain reads DGGITQSPKYLFRKEGQNVTLSCEQNLNHDAMYWYRQDPGQGLRLIYYSQIVNDFQKGDIAEGYSVSREKKESFPLTVTSAQKNPTAFYLCASSTYVLNQPQHFGDGTRLSIL.